These T cell receptor beta chains were read from a single sample in a study of T cell responses to AZD1222 COVID-19 vaccine. Profiling relied on immunoSEQ multiplex PCR, and the TCRdb table lists in-frame clones only, not all of them. This repertoire shows approximately 200,000 clones, under 95% found once; its top ten account for more than 0.8%. The material sequenced was peripheral blood, taken 28 days after the second AZD1222 dose. These receptors came from an adult who received the AZD1222 COVID-19 vaccine. Both conserved end residues are part of each CDR3. Each record gives: V gene, CDR3 length, clone size, J gene, D gene, CDR3 protein, CDR3 DNA. D genes are given only for firm matches. Clone size appears in some rows only: once, few, many, or a class for an expanded clone.

>TRBV25-1|11|once|TRBJ2-7|-
CASSWVYEQYF
TGTGCCAGCAGTTGGGTATACGAGCAGTACTTC
>TRBV6-6|14|once|TRBJ1-6|TRBD1
CASSYRGLGSPLHF
TGTGCCAGCAGTTACAGGGGGCTCGGGTCACCCCTCCACTTT
>TRBV5-5|16|-|TRBJ1-5|-
CASSRGPPLANQPQHF
TGTGCCAGCAGCCGGGGACCGCCCCTGGCAAATCAGCCCCAGCATTTT
>TRBV18|15|-|TRBJ1-4|TRBD1
CASSRGAADNEKLFF
TGTGCCAGCTCCAGGGGGGCAGCGGATAATGAAAAACTGTTTTTT
>TRBV3-1/TRBV3-2|13|-|TRBJ2-7|TRBD1
CASSRQGADEQYF
TGTGCCAGCAGCCGTCAGGGGGCCGACGAGCAGTACTTC
>TRBV19|13|-|TRBJ1-5|-
CASSVGDRQPQHF
TGTGCCAGTAGTGTCGGTGATCGTCAGCCCCAGCATTTT
>TRBV7-7|17|-|TRBJ2-3|-
CASRTPPGPGSPDTQYF
TGTGCCAGCAGAACTCCACCGGGACCAGGCTCCCCAGATACGCAGTATTTT
>TRBV12-3/TRBV12-4|13|-|TRBJ1-2|-
CASSPPGKYGYTF
TGTGCCAGCAGCCCCCCCGGAAAATATGGCTACACCTTC
>TRBV6-5|14|once|TRBJ1-2|-
CASNPPQGGYGYTF
TGTGCCAGCAACCCCCCCCAGGGCGGCTATGGCTACACCTTC
>TRBV5-1|14|-|TRBJ2-1|-
CASSSIGGYNEQFF
TGCGCCAGCAGCTCGATTGGGGGTTACAATGAGCAGTTCTTC
>TRBV6-5|15|-|TRBJ1-4|-
CASSYLGGVGEKLFF
TGTGCCAGCAGTTACTTGGGAGGGGTTGGGGAAAAACTGTTTTTT
>TRBV19|16|-|TRBJ2-1|TRBD2
CASSTLAGGNYNEQFF
TGTGCCAGTAGTACATTAGCGGGGGGGAACTACAATGAGCAGTTCTTC
>TRBV29-1|12|-|TRBJ1-2|-
CSAEGDNYGYTF
TGCAGCGCCGAAGGGGATAACTATGGCTACACCTTC
>TRBV13|15|-|TRBJ2-1|TRBD2
CASSQAGGPYNEQFF
TGTGCCAGCAGCCAAGCGGGGGGCCCCTACAATGAGCAGTTCTTC
>TRBV5-1|16|-|TRBJ1-1|-
CASSLAGSLRDTEAFF
TGCGCCAGCAGCTTGGCCGGCAGTCTCCGGGACACTGAAGCTTTCTTT
>TRBV5-6|13|-|TRBJ1-5|-
CASSFGLNQPQHF
TGTGCCAGCAGCTTCGGCCTCAATCAGCCCCAGCATTTT
>TRBV3-1/TRBV3-2|13|-|TRBJ2-7|TRBD2
CASSQAGGYEQYF
TGTGCCAGCAGCCAAGCGGGAGGCTACGAGCAGTACTTC
>TRBV6-1|15|-|TRBJ2-5|-
CASSEADGARETQYF
TGTGCCAGCAGTGAAGCAGACGGGGCTCGAGAGACCCAGTACTTC
>TRBV19|16|-|TRBJ1-4|TRBD1
CASSLQGQGTNEKLFF
TGTGCCAGTAGTCTCCAAGGACAGGGGACTAATGAAAAACTGTTTTTT
>TRBV7-8|15|few|TRBJ1-3|TRBD1
CASSRDRVSGNTIYF
TGTGCCAGCAGCCGGGACAGGGTCTCTGGAAACACCATATATTTT
>TRBV11-3|13|-|TRBJ2-3|-
CASSWDPTDTQYF
TGTGCCAGCAGCTGGGACCCCACAGATACGCAGTATTTT
>TRBV4-1|15|-|TRBJ1-2|-
CASSQDLDRNYGYTF
TGCGCCAGCAGCCAAGATCTAGACCGAAACTATGGCTACACCTTC
>TRBV7-3|13|-|TRBJ1-2|-
CASSLAGEDGYTF
TGTGCCAGCAGCTTGGCAGGGGAGGACGGCTACACCTTC
>TRBV5-8|14|-|TRBJ2-1|TRBD1
CASSLDRGPNEQFF
TGTGCCAGCAGCTTGGACAGGGGGCCTAATGAGCAGTTCTTC
>TRBV5-1|15|-|TRBJ1-1|-
CASSLAGGRGTEAFF
TGCGCCAGCAGCTTGGCGGGGGGGCGAGGCACTGAAGCTTTCTTT
>TRBV6-6|15|-|TRBJ1-6|TRBD1
CASRDRGLGDSPLHF
TGTGCCAGCAGGGACAGGGGTTTAGGGGATTCACCCCTCCACTTT
>TRBV7-2|14|-|TRBJ2-7|-
CASSLGPQSYEQYF
TGTGCCAGCAGCTTAGGACCCCAATCCTACGAGCAGTACTTC
>TRBV28|13|-|TRBJ1-5|-
CASSFRGGQPQHF
TGTGCCAGCAGTTTTAGGGGAGGACAGCCCCAGCATTTT
>TRBV27|13|-|TRBJ2-7|TRBD1
CASGQGYSYEQYF
TGTGCCAGCGGACAGGGCTATTCCTACGAGCAGTACTTC
>TRBV2|13|-|TRBJ1-3|TRBD1
CATGGQGSNTIYF
TGTGCCACCGGAGGACAGGGATCGAACACCATATATTTT
>TRBV12-3/TRBV12-4|13|-|TRBJ1-2|-
CASSLGPTYGYTF
TGTGCCAGCAGTTTAGGACCGACGTATGGCTACACCTTC
>TRBV5-1|12|-|TRBJ2-2|-
CASKEPGGELFF
TGCGCCAGCAAAGAACCCGGAGGGGAGCTGTTTTTT
>TRBV19|13|-|TRBJ2-7|-
CASSSGGGYEQYF
TGTGCCAGTAGTAGCGGGGGCGGGTACGAGCAGTACTTC
>TRBV6-2/TRBV6-3|16|-|TRBJ2-1|TRBD2
CASSYLPGLVYNEQFF
TGTGCCAGCAGTTACCTCCCGGGACTAGTCTACAATGAGCAGTTCTTC
>TRBV12-3/TRBV12-4|12|-|TRBJ2-2|-
CASSTYTGELFF
TGTGCCAGCAGTACCTACACCGGGGAGCTGTTTTTT
>TRBV27|16|-|TRBJ2-7|TRBD2
CASSSRAGVLAIKQYF
TGTGCCAGCAGTTCACGAGCGGGGGTATTGGCAATCAAGCAGTACTTC
>TRBV14|19|-|TRBJ1-3|TRBD1
CASSQEPFEAGGFGNTIYF
TGTGCCAGCAGCCAAGAACCTTTCGAGGCAGGGGGCTTTGGAAACACCATATATTTT
>TRBV5-6|14|-|TRBJ1-5|-
CASSLGRGVQPQHF
TGTGCCAGCAGCTTGGGTCGGGGGGTCCAGCCCCAGCATTTT
>TRBV5-5|14|-|TRBJ2-7|TRBD1
CASSLHDREYEQYF
TGTGCCAGCAGCTTACATGACAGGGAATACGAGCAGTACTTC
>TRBV19|15|-|TRBJ2-1|-
CASSWGTGVVNEQFF
TGTGCCAGTAGTTGGGGGACGGGTGTTGTCAATGAGCAGTTCTTC
>TRBV19|14|-|TRBJ1-6|-
CASSITQVYSPLHF
TGTGCCAGTAGTATCACACAGGTCTACTCACCCCTCCACTTT
>TRBV7-9|12|-|TRBJ2-7|-
CASSLGSYEQYF
TGTGCCAGCAGCTTAGGTTCCTACGAGCAGTACTTC
>TRBV5-5|14|-|TRBJ1-1|TRBD1
CASRPGQVNTEAFF
TGTGCCAGCAGGCCGGGACAGGTGAACACTGAAGCTTTCTTT
>TRBV7-3|12|-|TRBJ2-1|-
CASSSTVGEQFF
TGTGCCAGCAGCTCGACAGTAGGTGAGCAGTTCTTC
>TRBV7-9|12|-|TRBJ1-3|-
CASSLERDTIYF
TGTGCCAGCAGCTTAGAACGAGACACCATATATTTT
>TRBV4-2|13|-|TRBJ1-1|-
CASSQDGAGGAFF
TGTGCCAGCAGCCAAGATGGGGCAGGAGGAGCTTTCTTT
>TRBV19|16|-|TRBJ1-5|-
CASSIWGTGNHQPQHF
TGTGCCAGTAGTATCTGGGGAACAGGGAACCATCAGCCCCAGCATTTT
>TRBV5-4|15|-|TRBJ2-1|TRBD1
CASSLNRGLYNEQFF
TGTGCCAGCAGCTTAAACAGGGGTCTTTACAATGAGCAGTTCTTC
>TRBV27|15|-|TRBJ2-3|TRBD2
CASSFTGRGTDTQYF
TGTGCCAGCAGTTTTACGGGGAGGGGTACAGATACGCAGTATTTT
>TRBV29-1|10|-|TRBJ1-1|-
CSVNPPGFVF
TGCAGCGTGAACCCTCCAGGGTTTGTCTTT
>TRBV5-1|16|-|TRBJ2-2|-
CASSLAWGADAGELFF
TGCGCCAGCAGCTTGGCCTGGGGGGCGGATGCCGGGGAGCTGTTTTTT
>TRBV25-1|17|-|TRBJ2-3|TRBD2
CASSETTSGARTDTQYF
TGTGCCAGCAGTGAAACGACTAGCGGGGCGAGGACAGATACGCAGTATTTT
>TRBV12-3/TRBV12-4|13|-|TRBJ1-2|-
CASREGPRYGYTF
TGTGCCAGCAGGGAAGGACCGCGCTATGGCTACACCTTC
>TRBV6-5|12|-|TRBJ1-1|-
CASTDGRIEAFF
TGTGCCAGCACCGACGGACGGATTGAAGCTTTCTTT
>TRBV6-5|11|-|TRBJ2-7|-
CASEGGYEQYF
TGTGCCAGCGAGGGCGGCTACGAGCAGTACTTC
>TRBV3-1/TRBV3-2|11|-|TRBJ2-3|-
CASSHTDTQYF
TGTGCCAGCAGCCACACAGATACGCAGTATTTT
>TRBV5-1|15|once|TRBJ2-5|-
CASSLTTGAQETQYF
TGCGCCAGCAGCCTGACGACAGGCGCACAAGAGACCCAGTACTTC
>TRBV6-2/TRBV6-3|16|-|TRBJ1-2|TRBD1
CASSIAGTGGNYGYTF
TGTGCCAGCAGTATCGCCGGGACAGGGGGAAACTATGGCTACACCTTC
>TRBV11-2|15|-|TRBJ1-4|-
CASSWTIATNEKLFF
TGTGCCAGCAGCTGGACGATCGCAACTAATGAAAAACTGTTTTTT